Each of the 25 T cell receptor beta chains below was sequenced from the same sample in a study of blood T cell repertoires in COVID-19. Assay: immunoSEQ multiplex PCR; the TCRdb copy retains only in-frame clones and omits some. The sample records 300,000 to 400,000 clones, approximately 91% being singletons. The sample consisted of peripheral blood. The receptors shown here come from a woman in her 70s with COVID-19, enrolled during active disease.

This chain uses TRBV7-9 with TRBJ2-3; D is possibly TRBD2 (6 bases). This CDR3 has 15 amino acids. The germline V gene has CDR1 SEHNR and CDR2 FQNEAQ (reference sequence). V was shortened by 4 bases and J by 5 bases, with 16 bases between the two germline ends. The chain's CDR3 is CASSSDGGAGDTQYF. Written as DNA, the CDR3 is TGTGCCAGCAGCTCCGATGGAGGGGCAGGAGATACGCAGTATTTT.

This chain joins TRBV20-1 and TRBJ2-2, with D perhaps TRBD1 (5 bases). The germline CDR1 and CDR2 sequences are DFQATT and SNEGSKA (reference sequence). There are 12 residues in the CDR3. V was pared by 3 bases and J by 7 bases, with 9 bases between. The CDR3 DNA sequence: TGCAGTGCTAGTATCCAGGGCGGGGAGCTGTTTTTT. Its translation is CSASIQGGELFF.

This rearrangement joins TRBV5-1 to TRBJ1-3, with 10 bases identical to TRBD1. CDR1 and CDR2 (germline): SGHRS, YFSETQ. This CDR3 has 16 residues. With 3 bases clipped from V and 2 bases from J, the junction kept 5 bases outside the gene matches. Here the CDR3 DNA reads TGCGCCAGCAGCTCCGGGACAGGGGCAGCTGGAAACACCATATATTTT. It yields the protein CASSSGTGAAGNTIYF. Based on the CDR3 plus reference TRBV5-1 and TRBJ1-3, the full variable domain is KAGVTQTPRYLIKTRGQQVTLSCSPISGHRSVSWYQQTPGQGLQFLFEYFSETQRNKGNFPGRFSGRQFSNSRSEMNVSTLELGDSALYLCASSSGTGAAGNTIYFGEGSWLTVV.

The chain recombines TRBV5-8 with TRBJ1-1, with TRBD1 as a possible D gene (6 bases). Trimming removed 4 bases at V and 0 bases at J, with 16 bases between. CDR1 and CDR2 (germline): SGHTS, YDEGEE. The CDR3 spans 16 residues. CDR3 in amino acids: CASSPWTAPMNTEAFF. The CDR3 region has the DNA TGTGCCAGCAGCCCATGGACAGCACCTATGAACACTGAAGCTTTCTTT.

The chain joins TRBV6-2 or TRBV6-3 to TRBJ1-5; a possible D gene is TRBD1 (5 bases). The CDR3 is 15 amino acids. CDR1 and CDR2 from the germline V gene are MNHEY and SVGEGT. Trimming took off 2 bases at V and 4 bases at J, with 12 bases between the two ends. The chain's CDR3 is CASSYGGGTNQPQHF. CDR3 coding DNA: TGTGCCAGCAGTTACGGGGGAGGCACGAATCAGCCCCAGCATTTT.

As regards this clone: Other DNA sequences in this sample translate to the same CDR3. CDR3: CASSVGRDRVYEQYF. The DNA of the CDR3 is TGTGCCAGCAGTGTAGGTCGGGACAGGGTCTACGAGCAGTACTTC. J is TRBJ2-7 and V is TRBV5-4; 9 bases are a match to TRBD1. Trimming took 5 bases from V and 3 from J; bases not matched to a gene: 9. Germline V CDR1 and CDR2: SGHNT, YYREEE (reference sequence). This CDR3 region has 15 residues. The complete variable domain, with remaining parts taken from reference TRBV5-4 and TRBJ2-7, reads ETGVTQSPTHLIKTRGQQVTLRCSSQSGHNTVSWYQQALGQGPQFIFQYYREEENGRGNFPPRFSGLQFPNYSSELNVNALELDDSALYLCASSVGRDRVYEQYFGPGTRLTVT.

The genes are TRBV24-1 and TRBJ2-2, with 7 bases lining up with TRBD2. The V and J ends lost 2 bases and 1 base, in that order; junction bases with no gene match: 3. Germline V gives CDR1 KGHDR, CDR2 SFDVKD. This CDR3 is 16 amino acids long. The DNA of the CDR3 is TGTGCCACCAGTGATTCGACTAGCCGGAACACCGGGGAGCTGTTTTTT. Amino acids: CATSDSTSRNTGELFF.

This chain joins TRBV5-1 and TRBJ1-2, with D tentatively TRBD1 (5 bases). The V gene lost 2 bases and the J gene lost 7 bases, with 12 bases spanning the gap. The CDR3 runs to 13 residues. Germline V gene lookup returns CDR1 SGHRS and CDR2 YFSETQ. The CDR3 DNA follows: TGCGCCAGCAGCTTTCCAGGGAACGGTGGCTACACCTTC. Translating gives CASSFPGNGGYTF.

The chain is built from TRBV6-5 and TRBJ2-7, with TRBD1 matching over 10 bases. Germline trimming cut 6 bases from V and 4 bases from J; bases unmatched to any gene: 6. Germline V gene sequence: CDR1 MNHEY, CDR2 SVGAGI. This CDR3 spans 14 amino acids. CDR3 in DNA: TGTGCCAGCAGATCGGGACAGGGGAGATACGAGCAGTACTTC. Translation gives CASRSGQGRYEQYF.

CDR3 in DNA: TGTGCCAGCAGCTTAACAATCAATCAGCCCCAGCATTTT. As protein: CASSLTINQPQHF. The chain has TRBV7-9 and TRBJ1-5; D remains ambiguous. Germline CDR1 and CDR2: SEHNR and FQNEAQ (reference sequence). This CDR3 is 13 amino acids long. The V end was cut by 2 bases, the J end by 3 bases, with 5 bases between.

This clone came up a few times. Other DNA sequences from this sample encode an identical CDR3 as well. This chain uses TRBV2 with TRBJ1-2; D is uncertain. The germline CDR1 and CDR2 sequences are SNHLY and FYNNEI. V was pared by 1 base and J by 2 bases, with 5 bases between. The CDR3 covers 13 residues. CDR3 bases: TGTGCCAGCAGTGAAGGGCAGAACTATGGCTACACCTTC. Residues: CASSEGQNYGYTF.

The chain couples TRBV24-1 to TRBJ2-5; 7 bases map to TRBD2. Germline lookup yields CDR1 KGHDR and CDR2 SFDVKD. Trimming at V came to 2 bases and at J to 5 bases, leaving 4 bases not matched to a gene. The CDR3 has 14 residues. CDR3 protein: CATSDWAGEETQYF. The DNA for the CDR3 is TGTGCCACCAGTGATTGGGCGGGGGAGGAGACCCAGTACTTC.

This clone was counted a single time. The chain has TRBV11-1 and TRBJ2-1, with a weak D call TRBD2 (5 bases). This CDR3 contains 15 residues. V lost 5 bases, J lost 4 bases, and 15 bases lay in between. Germline CDR1 is SGHAT and CDR2 is FQDESV (reference sequence). CDR3 sequence: CASSPRGPSYNEQFF. The CDR3 DNA reads as TGTGCCAGCAGCCCCAGAGGGCCCTCTTACAATGAGCAGTTCTTC. Combining the CDR3 with reference TRBV11-1 and TRBJ2-1 gives the whole variable domain EAEVAQSPRYKITEKSQAVAFWCDPISGHATLYWYRQILGQGPELLVQFQDESVVDDSQLPKDRFSAERLKGVDSTLKIQPAELGDSAMYLCASSPRGPSYNEQFFGPGTRLTVL.

V usage is TRBV2 and J usage is TRBJ2-3; 7 bases fit TRBD1. V shed 4 bases, J shed 4 bases, and the junction held 8 bases outside the gene matches. CDR1 SNHLY and CDR2 FYNNEI come from the germline V gene. This CDR3 is built from 15 residues. CDR3 residues: CASSGRTGSPDTQYF. The CDR3 bases are TGTGCCAGCAGTGGTAGGACAGGTTCGCCAGATACGCAGTATTTT.

This sequence joins TRBV10-3 and TRBJ2-7; the match to TRBD1 covers 7 bases. This CDR3 has 13 amino acids. V lost 5 bases, J lost 6 bases, and 7 bases stayed unmatched. Germline-derived CDR1 and CDR2 are ENHRY and SYGVKD. CDR3 region: CAISRDRRGEQYF. In DNA, the CDR3 is TGTGCCATCAGTCGGGACAGACGGGGCGAGCAGTACTTC.

J is TRBJ2-5 and V is TRBV5-1; 8 bases map to TRBD2. The CDR3 is 14 amino acids. The V gene's germline CDR1 is SGHRS and CDR2 YFSETQ. Germline trimming cut 4 bases from V and 4 bases from J; bases unmatched to any gene: 6. The CDR3 sequence is CASSPPGGGETQYF. DNA for the CDR3: TGCGCCAGCAGCCCGCCGGGAGGGGGAGAGACCCAGTACTTC.

The chain has TRBV5-1 and TRBJ2-1; 10 nucleotides align to TRBD2. The germline V gene has CDR1 SGHRS and CDR2 YFSETQ. The CDR3 is 17 amino acids. Unmatched junction bases numbered 4, after V lost 1 base and J lost 0 bases. The CDR3 sequence is CASSLISGGYSYNEQFF. The CDR3 bases are TGCGCCAGCAGCTTGATTAGCGGGGGGTACTCCTACAATGAGCAGTTCTTC.

V and J are TRBV5-1 and TRBJ2-1; D may be TRBD1 (6 bases). The CDR3 totals 14 residues. The germline V and J ends were trimmed by 4 bases and 5 bases, with 13 bases remaining between them. Germline values: CDR1 SGHRS, CDR2 YFSETQ. CDR3 amino acids: CASSPGQTNNEQFF. The DNA of the CDR3 is TGCGCCAGCAGCCCAGGACAGACCAACAATGAGCAGTTCTTC.

V gene TRBV24-1 combines with J gene TRBJ2-2; unclear D gene. This CDR3 comprises 14 residues. Trimming cost V 0 bases and J 4 bases, with 5 bases left between them. Germline assignment: CDR1 KGHDR and CDR2 SFDVKD. The CDR3 here is CATSDLHTTGELFF. The CDR3 nucleotides are TGTGCCACCAGTGATTTGCACACCACCGGGGAGCTGTTTTTT.

The chain has TRBV24-1 and TRBJ1-2; 10 bases align to TRBD1. Trimming removed 6 bases from V and 8 bases from J; junction bases left unmatched: 5. CDR1 is KGHDR and CDR2 is SFDVKD in the germline V gene. The CDR3 length is 13 residues. The CDR3 is CATSPGQGNGYTF. The CDR3 DNA sequence: TGTGCCACCAGTCCGGGACAGGGGAACGGCTACACCTTC.

V is TRBV19 and J is TRBJ1-3; 12 bases match TRBD1. Germline V gene data show CDR1 as LNHDA and CDR2 as SQIVND (reference sequence). J lost 1 base, V lost 2 bases, and 15 bases had no gene match. The CDR3 loop spans 21 amino acids. This CDR3 reads CASSITLAAGQGAFSGNTIYF. The CDR3 bases are TGTGCCAGTAGTATAACCCTCGCTGCGGGACAGGGGGCTTTTTCTGGAAACACCATATATTTT.

Of note for this clone: Likely a read error: the CDR3 ends without its conserved phenylalanine or tryptophan. No DNA is shown, since the ends of the CDR3 on it are uncertain; the CDR3 is the one TCRdb lists. This chain joins TRBV19 and TRBJ2-7; the table gives TRBD2 as D, unverified against the DNA. Germline V gene lookup returns CDR1 LNHDA and CDR2 SQIVND (reference sequence). Counting both end residues, the CDR3 totals 10 amino acids. CDR3 protein: CASHTDFLVL.

The V gene is TRBV18, the J gene TRBJ1-2; D is perhaps TRBD1 (5 bases). The CDR3 spans 16 residues. Germline loops: CDR1 KGHSH, CDR2 LQKENI. With 8 bases removed from V and 7 bases from J, the gap between germline ends came to 26 bases. The CDR3 spells CASHASLSAGLGGYTF. In nucleotides, the CDR3 is TGTGCCAGCCATGCATCCCTGTCGGCAGGGCTAGGTGGCTACACCTTC.

The chain joins TRBV27 to TRBJ1-1, with 10 bases identical to TRBD1. The CDR3 sequence is 15 residues long. Per germline, CDR1 MNHEY and CDR2 SMNVEV (reference sequence). V gave up 5 bases and J gave up 2 bases; unmatched junction bases: 5. The CDR3 loop reads CASSGRTGGNTEAFF. The CDR3 DNA sequence: TGTGCCAGCAGTGGAAGGACAGGGGGAAACACTGAAGCTTTCTTT.

The J gene is TRBJ2-1, the V gene TRBV29-1, with 8 nucleotides matching TRBD1. V lost 4 bases and J lost 7; bases outside the gene matches: 3. Per the germline V gene, CDR1 is SQVTM and CDR2 is ANQGSEA. The CDR3 sequence is 12 residues long. The CDR3 DNA reads as TGCAGCGTTGCCAGGGGGCAGAATGAGCAGTTCTTC. This codes for CSVARGQNEQFF.